This T cell receptor (beta chain) was recorded in a study of T cell changes during pregnancy in multiple sclerosis. Trimming pared 4 bases from V and 3 bases from J, leaving 18 bases between. Germline CDR1 MNHEY, CDR2 SVGAGI. The CDR3 spans 16 residues. Produced via immunoSEQ multiplex PCR; TCRdb's table is partial and in-frame only. The repertoire holds around 44,000 clones, with approximately 92% as singletons. J is TRBJ2-5 and V is TRBV6-5, with D possibly TRBD2 on 5 matching bases. This TCR derives from a female donor with multiple sclerosis, enrolled in a pregnancy study. The specimen was peripheral blood. The CDR3 protein is CASSSRTAAEKETQYF. DNA of the CDR3: TGTGCCAGCAGTTCCCGGACTGCCGCGGAAAAAGAGACCCAGTACTTC.